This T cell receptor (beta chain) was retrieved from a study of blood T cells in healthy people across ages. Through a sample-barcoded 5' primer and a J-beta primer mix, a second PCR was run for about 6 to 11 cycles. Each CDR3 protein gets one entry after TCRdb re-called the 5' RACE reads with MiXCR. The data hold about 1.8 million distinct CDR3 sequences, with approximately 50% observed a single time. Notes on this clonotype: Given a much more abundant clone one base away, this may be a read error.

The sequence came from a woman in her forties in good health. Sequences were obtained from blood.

In nucleotides, the CDR3 is TGTGCCAGCAGCCAGATAGAAGAGACCCAGTACTTC. Protein sequence: CASSQIEETQYF. J is TRBJ2-5 and V is TRBV3-1; D unclear. V gave up 3 bases and J gave up 3 bases, with 5 bases separating them. The CDR3 consists of 12 residues. From germline, CDR1 is LGHDT and CDR2 YNNKEL (reference sequence).